This TCR beta chain comes out of a study of radiotherapy plus CTLA-4 blockade in lung cancer. Libraries were prepared by immunoSEQ multiplex PCR; TCRdb keeps only in-frame clonotypes and omits some of them. The data contain 50,000 to 70,000 clones, about 80% of them singletons. V gave up 1 base and J gave up 1 base, with 13 bases separating them. Germline V gives CDR1 SNHLY, CDR2 FYNNEI. CDR3 length equals 16 residues. This clone turned up a few times. The clonotype originates from a human donor with non-small cell lung cancer who had a partial response to radiotherapy plus ipilimumab. Sequencing used peripheral blood, obtained from a patient treated with radiotherapy plus ipilimumab. This sequence joins TRBV2 and TRBJ2-5; D not resolved. The CDR3 nucleotides are TGTGCCAGCAGTGAAGGGGTCCTAGTTGCCCAAGAGACCCAGTACTTC. It yields the protein CASSEGVLVAQETQYF. Drawing the rest from reference TRBV2 and TRBJ2-5, the complete variable domain is EPEVTQTPSHQVTQMGQEVILRCVPISNHLYFYWYRQILGQKVEFLVSFYNNEISEKSEIFDDQFSVERPDGSNFTLKIRSTKLEDSAMYFCASSEGVLVAQETQYFGPGTRLLVL.